This T cell receptor beta chain comes out of a study of beta chain features in type 1 diabetes. Study-wide results and caveats: VDJ junctions from type 1 diabetes patients carried fewer insertions and larger deletions. Cells carrying high TCR expression could end up over-represented when cDNA is sequenced. The study notes PCR might favor shorter templates equally in patients and controls. In every one of the four CD4+ subsets, TCRB CDR3s were moderately but significantly shorter in Type 1 diabetes patients. Relative to healthy donors, patients appeared to have naive, central memory and Treg TCRB repertoires that were more similar.

Reverse transcribing all isolated RNA meant expressed TCRB transcripts were sequenced. Here immunoSEQ multiplex PCR was the method, and the copy in TCRdb shows in-frame clones only, minus some. The sample records 52,000 or so clones, around 53% being singletons. Worth noting for this clone: Its antigen is not known.

V lost 1 base to trimming and J lost 0 bases, with 15 bases between them. Germline V lookup: CDR1 MRHNA, CDR2 SNTAGT. This CDR3 spans 17 amino acids. This chain links TRBV6-4 with TRBJ1-1; D is undetermined. This receptor was taken from a woman aged 40 to 49 with type 1 diabetes. Sequencing input: Tregs from blood. This CDR3 reads CASSDFPNDTLNTEAFF. Here the CDR3 DNA reads TGTGCCAGCAGTGACTTCCCAAACGACACTCTGAACACTGAAGCTTTCTTT.